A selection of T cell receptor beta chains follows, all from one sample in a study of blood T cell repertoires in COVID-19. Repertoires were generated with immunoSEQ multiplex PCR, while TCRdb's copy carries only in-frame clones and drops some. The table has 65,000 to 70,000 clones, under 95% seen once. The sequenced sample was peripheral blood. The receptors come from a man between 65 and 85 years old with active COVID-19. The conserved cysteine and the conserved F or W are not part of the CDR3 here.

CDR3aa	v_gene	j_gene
ASSHAAAGDSYEQY	TRBV4-1	TRBJ2-7
ATSGAGANVLT	TRBV19	TRBJ2-6
ASTRTGTDPAGELF	TRBV7-6	TRBJ2-2
ASSEGTGNTIY	TRBV7-3	TRBJ1-3
ASSQVGGATDTQY	TRBV14	TRBJ2-3
ASSRQGTTNEKLF	TRBV28	TRBJ1-4
ASSYRGSGANVLT	TRBV6-5	TRBJ2-6
ASSPGFDRGPTSYEQY	TRBV9	TRBJ2-7
ASSLLAQETQY	TRBV11-3	TRBJ2-5
ASTPSFALSNYGYT	TRBV25-1	TRBJ1-2
ASSPGQENTGELF	TRBV5-1	TRBJ2-2
ASSQDLRAGGTLTTDTQY	TRBV4-2	TRBJ2-3
ATSRGGRVWTEAF	TRBV15	TRBJ1-1
ASSLGTDNTEAF	TRBV5-1	TRBJ1-1
ASSYSRADSPLH	TRBV6-6	TRBJ1-6
ASSQDVGGSPYEQY	TRBV4-3	TRBJ2-7
ASSVYSGQGAAKNIQY	TRBV9	TRBJ2-4
ATEEHRGGLEAF	TRBV24-1	TRBJ1-1
ASSGTGNSGNTIY	TRBV9	TRBJ1-3
ASSQESGFAGELF	TRBV3-1/TRBV3-2	TRBJ2-2
ATSEGAGPQH	TRBV24-1	TRBJ1-5
ASSPPGHLNTGELF	TRBV18	TRBJ2-2
ASNADRGNQPQH	TRBV2	TRBJ1-5
ACKPGQGSYGYT	TRBV2	TRBJ1-2
ASSIALSGTEAF	TRBV19	TRBJ1-1
ASSLTNTLQETQY	TRBV7-6	TRBJ2-5
ASKIARGNQPQH	TRBV6-5	TRBJ1-5
ASSLNRGEQY	TRBV7-2	TRBJ2-7
ASSQAPSGGARDEQF	TRBV4-1	TRBJ2-1
ASRRTGVDREKLF	TRBV3-1/TRBV3-2	TRBJ1-4
ASSPGTLGEQY	TRBV18	TRBJ2-7
ASSLDGRTGELF	TRBV5-4	TRBJ2-2
ASSLRRLAGGETQY	TRBV5-4	TRBJ2-5
ASSAGGGNTEAF	TRBV3-1/TRBV3-2	TRBJ1-1
ASSLGLAGGPQDTQY	TRBV5-1	TRBJ2-3
ASSLDLRLGGIGEAF	TRBV11-2	TRBJ1-1
ASSDRDRYGYT	TRBV6-6	TRBJ1-2
ASWAPAQPQH	TRBV10-1	TRBJ1-5
ASTAGQQGPLH	TRBV28	TRBJ1-6
ASSLVGDETQY	TRBV5-1	TRBJ2-5
ASSFLQGGTEAF	TRBV27	TRBJ1-1
ASRHPAGGETQY	TRBV6-5	TRBJ2-5
ASSAQIRGTEAF	TRBV27	TRBJ1-1
ASSFSLDRGRAGANVLT	TRBV5-6	TRBJ2-6
ASSLTGGLSGNTIY	TRBV7-2	TRBJ1-3
ATNRGSGTLGAPLH	TRBV23-1	TRBJ1-6
ASSLQGLSYEQY	TRBV5-1	TRBJ2-7
ATDRGTGELF	TRBV6-5	TRBJ2-2
ASSMGRADTQY	TRBV6-4	TRBJ2-3
ASRAGSYNEQF	TRBV19	TRBJ2-1
SVEPPGQQIENTEAF	TRBV29-1	TRBJ1-1
ASSWGRGTGELF	TRBV5-5	TRBJ2-2
SVETGRETQY	TRBV29-1	TRBJ2-5
ASSPGWGGETQY	TRBV5-1	TRBJ2-5
AISGPGQGTNTIY	TRBV10-3	TRBJ1-3